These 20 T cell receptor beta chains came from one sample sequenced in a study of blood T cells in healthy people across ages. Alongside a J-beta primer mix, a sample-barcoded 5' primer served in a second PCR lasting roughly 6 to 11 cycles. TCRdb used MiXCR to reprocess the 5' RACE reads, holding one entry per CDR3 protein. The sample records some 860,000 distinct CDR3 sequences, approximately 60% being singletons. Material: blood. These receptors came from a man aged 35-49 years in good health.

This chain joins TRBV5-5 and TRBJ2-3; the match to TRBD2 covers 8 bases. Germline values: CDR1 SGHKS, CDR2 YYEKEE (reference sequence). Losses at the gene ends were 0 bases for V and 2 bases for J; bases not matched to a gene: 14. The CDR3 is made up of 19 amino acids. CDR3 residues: CASSLVPRGAGENTDTQYF. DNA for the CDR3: TGTGCCAGCAGCTTGGTACCCAGGGGAGCGGGAGAAAACACAGATACGCAGTATTTT.

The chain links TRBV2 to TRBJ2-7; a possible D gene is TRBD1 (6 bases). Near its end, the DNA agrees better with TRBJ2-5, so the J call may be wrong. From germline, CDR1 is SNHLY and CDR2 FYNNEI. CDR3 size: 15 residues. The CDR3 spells CASSAPGQFKETQYF. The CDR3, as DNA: TGTGCCAGCAGTGCGCCCGGACAGTTCAAGGAGACCCAGTACTTC.

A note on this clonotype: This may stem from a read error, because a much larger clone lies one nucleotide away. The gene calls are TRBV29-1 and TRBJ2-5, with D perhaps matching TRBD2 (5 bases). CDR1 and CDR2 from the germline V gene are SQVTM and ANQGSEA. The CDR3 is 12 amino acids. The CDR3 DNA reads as TGCAGCGTTGACGCCATGGGAGAGACCCGGTACTTC. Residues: CSVDAMGETRYF. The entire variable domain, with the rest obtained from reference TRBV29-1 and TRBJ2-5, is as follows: SAVISQKPSRDICQRGTSLTIQCQVDSQVTMMFWYRQQPGQSLTLIATANQGSEATYESGFVIDKFPISRPNLTFSTLTVSNMSPEDSSIYLCSVDAMGETRYFGPGTRLLVL.

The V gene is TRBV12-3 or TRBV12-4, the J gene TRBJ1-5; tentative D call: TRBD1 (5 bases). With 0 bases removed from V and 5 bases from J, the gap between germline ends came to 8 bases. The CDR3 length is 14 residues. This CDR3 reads CASSLADSYQPQHF. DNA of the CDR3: TGTGCCAGCAGTTTAGCTGACAGCTATCAGCCCCAGCATTTT.

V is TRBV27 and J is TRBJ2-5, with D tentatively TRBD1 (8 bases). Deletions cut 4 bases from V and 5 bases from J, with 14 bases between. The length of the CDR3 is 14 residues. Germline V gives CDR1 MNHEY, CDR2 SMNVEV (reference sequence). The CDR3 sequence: CASSYLQGGETQYF. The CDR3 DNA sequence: TGTGCCAGCAGTTATCTACAGGGGGGGGAGACCCAGTACTTC.

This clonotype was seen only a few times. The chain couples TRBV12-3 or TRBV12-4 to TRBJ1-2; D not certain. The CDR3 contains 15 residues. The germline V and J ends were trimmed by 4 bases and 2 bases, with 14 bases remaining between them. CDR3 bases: TGTGCCAGCAGTTCCAAGCCCGCGCTAAACTATGGCTACACCTTC. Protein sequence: CASSSKPALNYGYTF.

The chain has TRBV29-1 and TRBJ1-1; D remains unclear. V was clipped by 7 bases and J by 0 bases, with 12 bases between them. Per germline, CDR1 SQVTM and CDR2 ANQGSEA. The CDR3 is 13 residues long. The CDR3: CSAGKEMNTEAFF. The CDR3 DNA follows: TGCAGCGCTGGTAAAGAAATGAACACTGAAGCTTTCTTT.

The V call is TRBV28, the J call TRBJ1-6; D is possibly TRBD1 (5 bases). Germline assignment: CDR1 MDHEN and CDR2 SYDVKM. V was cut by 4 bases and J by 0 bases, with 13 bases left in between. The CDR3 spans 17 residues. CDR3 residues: CASSSGTESSYNSPLHF. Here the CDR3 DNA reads TGTGCCAGCAGTTCTGGGACGGAAAGCTCCTATAATTCACCCCTCCACTTT.

The CDR3 DNA reads as TGTGCCAGCAGTTACTGGGGATCGGGCTATGGCTACACCTTC. Protein product: CASSYWGSGYGYTF. The V and J genes are TRBV28 and TRBJ1-2; D is unclear. Trimming took 4 bases from V and 4 from J, leaving 13 bases between them. This CDR3 has 14 residues. The germline V gene has CDR1 MDHEN and CDR2 SYDVKM.

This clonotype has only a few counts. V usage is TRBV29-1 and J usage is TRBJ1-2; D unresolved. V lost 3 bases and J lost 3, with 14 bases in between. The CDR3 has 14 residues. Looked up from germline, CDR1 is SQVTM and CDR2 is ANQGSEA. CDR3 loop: CSVDVGADYYGYTF. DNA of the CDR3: TGCAGCGTTGATGTGGGTGCAGACTACTATGGCTACACCTTC.

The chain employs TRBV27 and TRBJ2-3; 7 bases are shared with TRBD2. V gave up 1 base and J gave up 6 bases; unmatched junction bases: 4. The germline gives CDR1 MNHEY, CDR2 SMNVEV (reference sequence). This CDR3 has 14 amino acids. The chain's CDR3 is CASSLLGRDDTQYF. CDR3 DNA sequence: TGTGCCAGCAGTTTATTGGGGAGGGATGATACGCAGTATTTT.

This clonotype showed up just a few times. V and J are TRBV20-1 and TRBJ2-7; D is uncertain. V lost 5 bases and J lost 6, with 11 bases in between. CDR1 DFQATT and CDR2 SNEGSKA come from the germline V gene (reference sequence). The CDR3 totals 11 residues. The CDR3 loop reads CSARAGVEQYF. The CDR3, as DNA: TGCAGTGCTCGGGCTGGAGTCGAGCAGTACTTC.

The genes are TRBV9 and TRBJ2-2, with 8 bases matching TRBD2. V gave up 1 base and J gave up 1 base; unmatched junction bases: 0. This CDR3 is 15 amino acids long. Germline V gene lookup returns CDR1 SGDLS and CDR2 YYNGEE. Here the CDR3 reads CASSVLAGNTGELFF. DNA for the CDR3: TGTGCCAGCAGCGTACTAGCGGGGAACACCGGGGAGCTGTTTTTT.

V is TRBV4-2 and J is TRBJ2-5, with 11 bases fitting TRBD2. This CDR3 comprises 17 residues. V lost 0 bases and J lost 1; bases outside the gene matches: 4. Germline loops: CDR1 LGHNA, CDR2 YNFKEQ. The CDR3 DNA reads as TGTGCCAGCAGCCAAGATCCTAGCGGGGGGCTCCAAGAGACCCAGTACTTC. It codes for CASSQDPSGGLQETQYF.

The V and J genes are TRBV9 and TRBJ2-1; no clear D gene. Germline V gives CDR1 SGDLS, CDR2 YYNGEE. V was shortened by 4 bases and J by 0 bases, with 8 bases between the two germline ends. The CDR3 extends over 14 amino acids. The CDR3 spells CASSHESSYNEQFF. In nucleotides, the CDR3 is TGTGCCAGCAGCCACGAGAGCTCCTACAATGAGCAGTTCTTC.

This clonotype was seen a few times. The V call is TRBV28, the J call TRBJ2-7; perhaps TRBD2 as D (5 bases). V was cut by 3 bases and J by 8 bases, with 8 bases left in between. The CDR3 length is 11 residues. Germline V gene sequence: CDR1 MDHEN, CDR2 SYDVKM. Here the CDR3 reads CASSLGEKQYF. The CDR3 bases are TGTGCCAGCAGTTTGGGAGAGAAGCAGTACTTC.

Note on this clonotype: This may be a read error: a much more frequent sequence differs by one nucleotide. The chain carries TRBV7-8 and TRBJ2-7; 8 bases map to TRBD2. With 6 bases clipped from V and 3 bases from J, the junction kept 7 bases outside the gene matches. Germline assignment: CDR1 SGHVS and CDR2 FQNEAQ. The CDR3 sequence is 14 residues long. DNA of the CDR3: TGTGCCAGCAGACTAGCGGAAGGAGGCTACGAGCAGTACTTC. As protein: CASRLAEGGYEQYF.

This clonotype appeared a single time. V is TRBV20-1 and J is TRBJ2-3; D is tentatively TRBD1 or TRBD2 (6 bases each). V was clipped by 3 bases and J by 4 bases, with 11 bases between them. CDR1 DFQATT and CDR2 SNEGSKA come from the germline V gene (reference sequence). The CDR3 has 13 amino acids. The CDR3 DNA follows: TGCAGTGCTAGGGAGGGGGGCGCAGATACGCAGTATTTT. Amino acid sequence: CSAREGGADTQYF.

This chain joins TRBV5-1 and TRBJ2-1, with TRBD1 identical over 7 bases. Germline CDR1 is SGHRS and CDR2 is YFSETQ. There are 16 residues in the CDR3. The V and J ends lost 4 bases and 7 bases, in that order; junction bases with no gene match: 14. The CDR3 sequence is CASSPRPGTDTNEQFF. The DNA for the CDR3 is TGCGCCAGCAGCCCCCGGCCCGGGACAGATACTAATGAGCAGTTCTTC.

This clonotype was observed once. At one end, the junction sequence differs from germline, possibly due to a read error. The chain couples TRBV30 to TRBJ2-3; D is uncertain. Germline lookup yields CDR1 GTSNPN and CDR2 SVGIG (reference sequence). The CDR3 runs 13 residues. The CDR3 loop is CTWRRLVQDTQYF. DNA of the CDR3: TGTACCTGGCGGCGCCTAGTGCAAGATACGCAGTATTTT.